The subject of this entry is one T cell receptor (beta chain). Its matching antigen is unknown. This sample is part of a study of T cells after yellow fever vaccination. Study-level results: Reappearance after the booster was observed for most primary-vaccination clones (roughly 97% CD4, more than 70% CD8). When the response was secondary, it was weaker but reached its peak faster, day 5 versus 15.

Trimming stripped 1 base from V and 4 bases from J, with 9 bases between. Looked up from germline, CDR1 is SGDLS and CDR2 is YYNGEE. The CDR3 contains 13 residues. Synthesis of TCR cDNA relied on 5'RACE template switching, which attached a universal primer site and UMIs. TCRdb recomputed calls from the 5' RACE reads with MiXCR, one row per CDR3 protein. The data contain 250,000 to 400,000 distinct CDR3 sequences, about 4% of them singletons. The sample was PBMCs, taken 5 days after the yellow fever booster vaccination. The receptor was isolated from a man between 18 and 29 years old who received the YFV17D yellow fever vaccine. The genes are TRBV9 and TRBJ2-7; possible D gene TRBD1, 5 bases. The DNA of the CDR3 is TGTGCCAGCAGCGTAACAGGAACTTACGAGCAGTACTTC. The encoded protein is CASSVTGTYEQYF.